Presented here are 28 T cell receptor beta chains from one specimen sequenced in a study of blood T cell repertoires in COVID-19. Sequenced by immunoSEQ multiplex PCR; TCRdb stores in-frame clones only, minus some. The sample comprises about 170,000 clones, 83% of which are singletons, and roughly 4.5% rests with the top ten. Sequencing input: PBMCs or T cells enriched from blood (not recorded which). The receptors shown here come from a woman aged 50 to 65 who had recovered from COVID-19.

Here the CDR3 DNA reads TGTGCCAGCAGCCCTCACGGGAGTTACAATGAGCAGTTCTTC. It yields the protein CASSPHGSYNEQFF. The chain joins TRBV7-2 to TRBJ2-1, with D possibly TRBD2 on 6 matching bases. The length of the CDR3 is 14 residues. Germline CDR1 is SGHTA and CDR2 is FQGNSA. Trimming pared 5 bases from V and 4 bases from J, leaving 12 bases between.

This chain uses TRBV28 with TRBJ1-1, with D possibly being TRBD1 (6 bases). Germline CDR1 is MDHEN and CDR2 is SYDVKM. V was trimmed by 3 bases and J by 0 bases, leaving 8 bases between them. The CDR3 extends over 14 amino acids. DNA of the CDR3: TGTGCCAGCAGTTTTAGGGGGTTGAACACTGAAGCTTTCTTT. As protein: CASSFRGLNTEAFF.

The chain combines TRBV4-1 with TRBJ1-6; weak D call: TRBD1 (5 bases). This CDR3 spans 16 amino acids. Per the germline V gene, CDR1 is MGHRA and CDR2 is YSYEKL. Trimming cost V 3 bases and J 9 bases, with 18 bases left between them. The CDR3 region has the DNA TGCGCCAGCAGCCAGACAGCAACCCGCAGTGCTTCACCCCTCCACTTT. Its translation is CASSQTATRSASPLHF.

The chain uses TRBV5-1 and TRBJ1-5; 7 positions agree with TRBD1. The CDR3 totals 15 residues. V lost 4 bases to trimming and J lost 5 bases; unmatched junction nucleotides: 9. The germline CDR1 and CDR2 sequences are SGHRS and YFSETQ. CDR3 sequence: CASSRGGGSDQPQHF. The CDR3 bases are TGCGCCAGCAGCCGAGGGGGCGGCAGCGATCAGCCCCAGCATTTT.

This chain connects TRBV4-3 to TRBJ1-2, with D possibly TRBD1 on 5 matching bases. This CDR3 spans 16 amino acids. Germline values: CDR1 LGHNA, CDR2 YSLEER. V lost 0 bases and J lost 8, with 19 bases in between. The CDR3 DNA sequence: TGCGCCAGCAGCCAAGAGGCGTCAGGGAGGTATTCGGGCTACACCTTC. Translating gives CASSQEASGRYSGYTF.

V and J are TRBV5-4 and TRBJ2-1; 7 nucleotides agree with TRBD2. The CDR3 length is 17 residues. Looked up from germline, CDR1 is SGHNT and CDR2 is YYREEE (reference sequence). V trimming: 3 bases; J trimming: 5 bases; junction bases outside the gene matches: 14. DNA for the CDR3: TGTGCCAGCAGCTGGAGAAGGTCGGCGGGGACTAACAATGAGCAGTTCTTC. This codes for CASSWRRSAGTNNEQFF.

V and J are TRBV6-5 and TRBJ1-2; maybe TRBD1 (5 bases). CDR1 and CDR2 from the germline V gene are MNHEY and SVGAGI. The CDR3 is 15 amino acids. The V and J ends lost 2 bases and 4 bases respectively, with 14 bases between them. The CDR3 DNA sequence: TGTGCCAGCAGTTACGGAGGGGCCCAGGTCTATGGCTACACCTTC. Translating it yields CASSYGGAQVYGYTF.

V gene TRBV6-5 combines with J gene TRBJ2-3; 9 positions agree with TRBD1. With V trimmed by 6 bases and J by 6 bases, 7 bases remained unmatched. The CDR3 runs to 14 residues. The germline CDR1 and CDR2 sequences are MNHEY and SVGAGI. This CDR3 reads CASRRTGGVDTQYF. The CDR3 nucleotides are TGTGCCAGCAGGAGAACAGGGGGCGTGGATACGCAGTATTTT.

There are a few counts of this clone. V usage is TRBV9 and J usage is TRBJ1-2, with D tentatively TRBD1 (6 bases). V lost 0 bases and J lost 3, with 9 bases in between. The CDR3 sequence is 14 residues long. In germline, CDR1 is SGDLS, CDR2 YYNGEE. CDR3 nucleotides: TGTGCCAGCAGCGTAGGAAGGACAGACTATGGCTACACCTTC. Translated: CASSVGRTDYGYTF.

This clone turned up a few times. The rearrangement uses TRBV3-1 (or the pseudogene TRBV3-2) and TRBJ2-5, with 7 bases matching TRBD1. CDR1 is LGHDT and CDR2 is YNNKEL in the germline V gene (reference sequence). V was pared by 2 bases and J by 5 bases, with 2 bases of the junction left unmatched. The CDR3 sequence is 13 residues long. The chain's CDR3 is CASSQRGLETQYF. CDR3 bases: TGTGCCAGCAGCCAAAGGGGGCTGGAGACCCAGTACTTC.

The chain uses TRBV7-9 and TRBJ2-5; 8 nucleotides agree with TRBD1. Germline CDR1 reads SEHNR; CDR2 reads FQNEAQ (reference sequence). V lost 2 bases to trimming and J lost 5 bases; unmatched junction nucleotides: 7. This CDR3 region has 15 residues. CDR3 sequence: CASSLNAGGGETQYF. CDR3 sequence (DNA): TGTGCCAGCAGCTTAAATGCAGGGGGCGGTGAGACCCAGTACTTC. Full variable domain (rest looked up from reference TRBV7-9 and TRBJ2-5): DTGVSQNPRHKITKRGQNVTFRCDPISEHNRLYWYRQTLGQGPEFLTYFQNEAQLEKSRLLSDRFSAERPKGSFSTLEIQRTEQGDSAMYLCASSLNAGGGETQYFGPGTRLLVL.

This chain joins TRBV4-1 and TRBJ1-1; D is unresolved. V gave up 3 bases and J gave up 8 bases, with 10 bases separating them. The CDR3 runs 12 residues. Per the germline V gene, CDR1 is MGHRA and CDR2 is YSYEKL. The CDR3 is CASSHPAGEAFF. The CDR3 bases are TGCGCCAGCAGCCACCCGGCCGGGGAAGCTTTCTTT.

The chain employs TRBV6-5 and TRBJ1-6; 11 bases map to TRBD1. This CDR3 contains 16 residues. V lost 4 bases, J lost 9 bases, and 8 bases stayed unmatched. Germline V CDR1 and CDR2: MNHEY, SVGAGI. The CDR3 protein is CASSWGAGTGGSPLHF. DNA for the CDR3: TGTGCCAGCAGTTGGGGGGCAGGGACAGGGGGTTCACCCCTCCACTTT.

The rearrangement joins TRBV4-3 to TRBJ2-6, with D perhaps matching TRBD2 (5 bases). V was pared by 4 bases and J by 0 bases, with 10 bases between. Germline values: CDR1 LGHNA, CDR2 YSLEER. The CDR3 consists of 16 residues. Here the CDR3 DNA reads TGCGCCAGCAGCCGCGGAGGCCCCTCTGGGGCCAACGTCCTGACTTTC. Translating it yields CASSRGGPSGANVLTF.

This chain connects TRBV14 to TRBJ2-3; no firm D call. With 6 bases removed from V and 1 base from J, the gap between germline ends came to 8 bases. CDR3 size: 13 residues. Germline V gene sequence: CDR1 SGHDN, CDR2 FVKESK. CDR3 sequence: CASRRPGTDTQYF. The CDR3 DNA reads as TGTGCCAGCAGACGCCCGGGCACAGATACGCAGTATTTT.

The chain is built from TRBV29-1 and TRBJ1-1; TRBD1 matches at 8 bases. J lost 14 bases, V lost 6 bases, and 14 bases had no gene match. In germline, CDR1 is SQVTM, CDR2 ANQGSEA. CDR3 length: 12 amino acids. As DNA, the CDR3 is TGCAGCGTGACCCCCCTGGACAGGGAGACCTTCTTT. It yields the protein CSVTPLDRETFF.

The rearrangement uses TRBV3-1 (or the pseudogene TRBV3-2) and TRBJ2-5; 9 bases line up with TRBD1. The length of the CDR3 is 14 residues. The germline V gene has CDR1 LGHDT and CDR2 YNNKEL (reference sequence). V dropped 3 bases and J dropped 4; count of bases not matched to a gene: 3. The CDR3 coding sequence is TGTGCCAGCAGCCATCCGACAGGGGGAGAGACCCAGTACTTC. Translation: CASSHPTGGETQYF.

This clone was counted a single time. The chain has TRBV5-1 and TRBJ1-1; 11 bases match TRBD1. The CDR3 loop spans 14 amino acids. The V and J ends lost 7 bases and 4 bases, in that order; junction bases with no gene match: 6. Germline CDR1 reads SGHRS; CDR2 reads YFSETQ. The CDR3 sequence is CASCPGQGGTEAFF. The CDR3 nucleotides are TGCGCCAGCTGCCCGGGACAGGGGGGCACTGAAGCTTTCTTT.

V gene TRBV7-2 combines with J gene TRBJ1-3; D perhaps matches TRBD1 (5 bases). Trimming took off 3 bases at V and 0 bases at J, with 9 bases between the two ends. CDR3 length: 15 amino acids. The germline CDR1 and CDR2 sequences are SGHTA and FQGNSA. DNA for the CDR3: TGTGCCAGCAGCTTGGGGGGATTCTCTGGAAACACCATATATTTT. Translated, it gives CASSLGGFSGNTIYF. The complete variable domain, with remaining parts taken from reference TRBV7-2 and TRBJ1-3, reads GAGVSQSPSNKVTEKGKDVELRCDPISGHTALYWYRQSLGQGLEFLIYFQGNSAPDKSGLPSDRFSAERTGGSVSTLTIQRTQQEDSAVYLCASSLGGFSGNTIYFGEGSWLTVV.

This chain uses TRBV6-5 with TRBJ1-4; D unresolved. Trimming left V 2 bases short and J 7 bases short, with 11 bases between. Per germline, CDR1 MNHEY and CDR2 SVGAGI. The CDR3 has 14 residues. CDR3: CASSYADSPEKLFF. The DNA of the CDR3 is TGTGCCAGCAGTTACGCGGATAGTCCTGAAAAACTGTTTTTT.

The rearrangement uses TRBV21-1 and TRBJ1-1; the DNA was not compared with TRBD1, the D call given in the table. TRBV21-1 is a documented pseudogene. The CDR3 is 14 residues long. Written as DNA, the CDR3 is TGTGCCAGCAGCAAATGTAACAGGGTATCAGGGGCTTTCTTT. Residues: CASSKCNRVSGAFF.

In its sample, this clone was seen a few times. Within the sample, other DNA sequences also encode this same CDR3. The rearrangement joins TRBV6-5 to TRBJ1-2; D possibly corresponds to TRBD1 (5 bases). Germline V gives CDR1 MNHEY, CDR2 SVGAGI. V lost 0 bases to trimming and J lost 8 bases, with 16 bases between them. This CDR3 comprises 15 residues. The DNA for the CDR3 is TGTGCCAGCAGTTACTCGGGACTGTCCGGGAGCGGCTACACCTTC. Encoded protein: CASSYSGLSGSGYTF.

This clone was recorded a few times. V and J are TRBV11-3 and TRBJ1-1; no clear D gene. CDR3 size: 16 residues. The V gene lost 5 bases and the J gene lost 5 bases, with 21 bases spanning the gap. Germline V gives CDR1 SGHNT, CDR2 YENEEA. The DNA of the CDR3 is TGTGCCAGCAGCACCCGAAGTTCCCCACTCGGGACTGAAGCTTTCTTT. Translating it yields CASSTRSSPLGTEAFF.

The rearrangement links TRBV24-1 to TRBJ1-2; D is unresolved. Germline CDR1 is KGHDR and CDR2 is SFDVKD. The CDR3 totals 14 residues. V was pared by 5 bases and J by 4 bases, with 13 bases between. CDR3 protein: CATSVRPGAYGYTF. CDR3 nucleotide sequence: TGTGCCACCAGTGTGCGCCCGGGAGCCTATGGCTACACCTTC.

This clone was seen a handful of times. The junction departs from the called germline gene at one end, perhaps through a read error. The chain links TRBV28 to TRBJ1-6; the match to TRBD1 covers 9 bases. This CDR3 comprises 15 residues. CDR1 MDHEN and CDR2 SYDVKM come from the germline V gene. DNA of the CDR3: TGTGCCAGCAGTTTAGTTGGGACAGGGCTCCTAGGGGGCGAATTT. Protein product: CASSLVGTGLLGGEF.

The chain recombines TRBV7-9 with TRBJ1-2; D is perhaps TRBD1 (5 bases). The CDR3 covers 13 residues. CDR1 is SEHNR, CDR2 FQNEAQ, per germline (reference sequence). Trimming shortened V by 1 base and J by 6 bases, and 9 bases separated the two germline ends. The CDR3 nucleotides are TGTGCCAGCAGCTTAGAGACAGCCCATGGCTACACCTTC. Translation gives CASSLETAHGYTF.

V gene TRBV3-1 (or the pseudogene TRBV3-2) combines with J gene TRBJ2-2; 7 bases are shared with TRBD2. Germline CDR1 reads LGHDT; CDR2 reads YNNKEL (reference sequence). The CDR3 runs 16 residues. The junction had 9 bases not matched to a gene; V was cut back by 4 bases and J by 4 bases. The CDR3 DNA reads as TGTGCCAGCAGCCGAAGCGGGGCGGGGTTCACCGGGGAGCTGTTTTTT. Its translation: CASSRSGAGFTGELFF.

V is TRBV9 and J is TRBJ1-2; 7 nucleotides line up with TRBD1. This CDR3 region has 15 residues. Per the germline V gene, CDR1 is SGDLS and CDR2 is YYNGEE. The junction had 10 bases not matched to a gene; V was cut back by 4 bases and J by 4 bases. The DNA for the CDR3 is TGTGCCAGCAGCATAAGGACAGGAGAGGGCTATGGCTACACCTTC. Translated, it gives CASSIRTGEGYGYTF.